The sequence of this T cell receptor beta chain was determined in a study of vaccination and CD4 T cells after COVID-19. The overall study: Participants received two doses of either BNT162b2 or mRNA-1273 vaccine. Post-vaccination specimens were collected at a median of around 72 days following dose two (range 14 to 241).

Noted treatment: 10-day PBMC culture with coronavirus spike peptide pools or control peptides (ViraFEST assay). A note on this clonotype: The antigen is not known.

Once obtained from cultured CD4+ T cells, the DNA was sequenced using the Oncomine TCR Beta short-read assay. TCRdb independently ran MiXCR on the PCR reads; one entry per CDR3 protein. The sample has 7,900 or so distinct CDR3 sequences, roughly 70% seen once; the top ten hold approximately 37%. The V gene lost 5 bases and the J gene lost 1 base, with 20 bases spanning the gap. Looked up from germline, CDR1 is MNHEY and CDR2 is SMNVEV (reference sequence). This CDR3 spans 18 amino acids. The source material was CD4+ T cells from blood, cultured in vitro. The TCR was taken from a human donor who had recovered from COVID-19. This chain uses TRBV27 with TRBJ2-2; no firm D call. The CDR3 region is CASSTFAQFGKNTGELFF. The DNA for the CDR3 is TGTGCCAGCAGTACCTTCGCTCAGTTCGGCAAGAACACCGGGGAGCTGTTTTTT.